The 3 T cell receptor beta chains given below trace back to one sample, sequenced in a study of blood T cells in healthy people across ages. For the second PCR, which ran for about 6 to 11 cycles, a sample-barcoded 5' primer and a J-beta primer mix were used. TCRdb reprocessed the 5' RACE reads via MiXCR and lists one record per CDR3 protein. The data show more than 450,000 distinct CDR3 sequences, over 25% seen once. These data were also reused for a study on T cells of mothers and their children.

The source material was blood. The source is a boy between 2 and 10 years old in good health.

This chain uses TRBV7-7 with TRBJ2-5; 13 bases match TRBD2. The CDR3 extends over 16 amino acids. CDR1 is SSHAT, CDR2 FNYEAQ, per germline (reference sequence). J lost 2 bases, V lost 0 bases, and 0 bases had no gene match. The CDR3 spells CASSLATSGGQETQYF. In DNA form, the CDR3 reads TGTGCCAGCAGCTTAGCGACTAGCGGGGGGCAAGAGACCCAGTACTTC.

V gene TRBV9 combines with J gene TRBJ2-6; 9 bases line up with TRBD1. Germline-derived CDR1 and CDR2 are SGDLS and YYNGEE. V lost 3 bases to trimming and J lost 0 bases; unmatched junction nucleotides: 10. This CDR3 has 19 residues. CDR3 region: CASSGRDRDSSSGANVLTF. CDR3 bases: TGTGCCAGCAGCGGCCGGGACAGGGATTCGAGCTCTGGGGCCAACGTCCTGACTTTC.

This rearrangement joins TRBV20-1 to TRBJ2-7; TRBD2 might be the D (7 bases). Trimming cost V 1 base and J 0 bases, with 10 bases left between them. Germline V lookup: CDR1 DFQATT, CDR2 SNEGSKA (reference sequence). The CDR3 contains 14 residues. This chain's CDR3 is CSARGAGASYEQYF. Here the CDR3 DNA reads TGCAGTGCTAGAGGGGCGGGGGCCTCCTACGAGCAGTACTTC.